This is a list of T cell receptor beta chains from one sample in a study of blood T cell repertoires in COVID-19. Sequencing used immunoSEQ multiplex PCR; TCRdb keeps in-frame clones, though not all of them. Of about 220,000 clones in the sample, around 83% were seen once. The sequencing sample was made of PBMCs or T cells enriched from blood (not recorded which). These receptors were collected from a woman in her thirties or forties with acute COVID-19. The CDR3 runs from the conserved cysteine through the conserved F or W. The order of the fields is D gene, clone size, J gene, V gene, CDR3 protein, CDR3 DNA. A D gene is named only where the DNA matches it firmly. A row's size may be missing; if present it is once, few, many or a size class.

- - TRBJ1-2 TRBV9 CASSRAWGYTF TGTGCCAGCAGCCGAGCGTGGGGCTACACCTTC
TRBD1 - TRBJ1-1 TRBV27 CASSFSRQGTEAFF TGTGCCAGCAGTTTCTCACGACAGGGTACTGAAGCTTTCTTT
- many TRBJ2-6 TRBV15 CATSSPDSSSSGANVLTF TGTGCCACCAGCAGCCCGGACAGCTCGAGCTCTGGGGCCAACGTCCTGACTTTC
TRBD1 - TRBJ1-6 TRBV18 CASSLEDRRYNSPLHF TGTGCCAGCTCTCTTGAGGACAGGAGGTATAATTCACCCCTCCACTTT
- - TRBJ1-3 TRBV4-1 CASQAVSGNTIYF TGCGCCAGCCAGGCAGTCTCTGGAAACACTATATATTTT
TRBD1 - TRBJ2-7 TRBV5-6 CASSLDRGFSYEQYF TGTGCCAGCAGCTTGGACAGGGGATTCTCCTACGAGCAGTACTTC
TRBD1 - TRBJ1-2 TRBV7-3 CASSSGQDRYTF TGTGCCAGCAGCTCGGGACAGGACCGCTACACCTTC
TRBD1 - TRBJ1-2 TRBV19 CASSSRDRANYGYTF TGTGCCAGTAGTAGCCGGGACAGAGCTAACTATGGCTACACCTTC
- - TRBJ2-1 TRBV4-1 CASSQDGSVNEQFF TGCGCCAGCAGCCAAGATGGGAGCGTCAATGAGCAGTTCTTC
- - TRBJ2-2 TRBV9 CASSVAVTFTGELFF TGTGCCAGCAGCGTAGCTGTGACATTCACCGGGGAGCTGTTTTTT
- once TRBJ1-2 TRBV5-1 CASSPALGQIYGYTF TGCGCCAGCAGCCCTGCACTTGGACAGATCTATGGCTACACCTTC
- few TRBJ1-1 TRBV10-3 CAISDQGLNTEAFF TGTGCCATCAGTGACCAGGGTTTGAACACTGAAGCTTTCTTT
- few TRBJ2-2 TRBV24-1 CATSEYGELFF TGTGCCACCAGTGAATACGGGGAGCTGTTTTTT
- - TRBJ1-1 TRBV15 CATSEAPGTEAFF TGTGCCACCAGCGAAGCACCAGGTACTGAAGCTTTCTTT
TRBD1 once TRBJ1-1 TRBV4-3 CASSQDSTGGIEAFF TGCGCCAGCAGCCAAGATAGCACAGGGGGCATTGAAGCTTTCTTT
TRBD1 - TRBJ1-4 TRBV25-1 CASRERTGSVKLFF TGTGCCAGCAGAGAGCGGACAGGATCGGTCAAACTGTTTTTT